This T cell receptor (beta chain) is drawn from a study of cytomegalovirus exposure and HLA in healthy donors. Vbeta (60) and Jbeta (13) primers were used in the PCR. Profiling relied on immunoSEQ multiplex PCR, and the TCRdb table lists in-frame clones only, not all of them. Among around 200,000 clones listed, more than 75% were seen once. This CDR3 contains 17 residues. This clone was observed a single time. This receptor was identified in a woman in her late teens or twenties in good health and CMV-seronegative. The chain carries TRBV21-1 and TRBJ1-1; the table gives TRBD1 as D, unverified against the DNA. TRBV21-1 is an annotated pseudogene. Sequencing was performed on PBMCs. CDR3 region: CASTKDPRHRMNTEAFF. CDR3 nucleotide sequence: TGTGCCAGCACCAAGGATCCGAGACACCGCATGAACACTGAAGCTTTCTTT.